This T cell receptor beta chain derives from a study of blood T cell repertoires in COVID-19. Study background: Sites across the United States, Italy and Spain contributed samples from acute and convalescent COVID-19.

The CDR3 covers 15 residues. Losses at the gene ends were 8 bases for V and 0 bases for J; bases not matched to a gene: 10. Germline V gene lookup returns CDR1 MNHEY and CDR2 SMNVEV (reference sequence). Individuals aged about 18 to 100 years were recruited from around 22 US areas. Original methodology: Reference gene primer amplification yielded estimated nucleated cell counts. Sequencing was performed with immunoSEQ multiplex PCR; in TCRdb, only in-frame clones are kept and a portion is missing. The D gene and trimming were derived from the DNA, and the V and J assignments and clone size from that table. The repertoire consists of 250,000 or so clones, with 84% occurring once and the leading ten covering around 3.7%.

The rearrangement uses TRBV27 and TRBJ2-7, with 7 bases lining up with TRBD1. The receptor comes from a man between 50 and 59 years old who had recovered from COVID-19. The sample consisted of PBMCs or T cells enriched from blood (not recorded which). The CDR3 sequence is CASRRTGFLSYEQYF. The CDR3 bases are TGTGCCAGCCGCCGGACAGGCTTCCTCTCCTACGAGCAGTACTTC.